One and the same sample provided the 23 T cell receptor beta chains below, sequenced in a study of CD8 T cells in Susac syndrome. RNA amounts of 0.5 to 1 ug underwent reverse transcription with random hexamers. A single record per CDR3 protein comes from TCRdb applying MiXCR to the immunoSEQ multiplex PCR reads. The table shows about 150,000 distinct CDR3 sequences, with approximately 95% occurring only once. The sample taken for sequencing was CD4+ T cells from PBMCs. The origin of the receptors is a human donor with Susac syndrome.

The chain recombines TRBV29-1 with TRBJ2-3; 12 nucleotides match TRBD2. Losses at the gene ends were 6 bases for V and 1 base for J; bases not matched to a gene: 5. Germline CDR1 reads SQVTM; CDR2 reads ANQGSEA. The CDR3 has 15 amino acids. DNA of the CDR3: TGCAGCGTCCTCACTAGCGGGGGGCGCACAGATACGCAGTATTTT. Amino acids: CSVLTSGGRTDTQYF.

This chain joins TRBV6-2 or TRBV6-3 and TRBJ2-3, with D hard to call. The V end was cut by 5 bases, the J end by 1 base, with 10 bases between. The CDR3 length is 14 residues. Germline assignment: CDR1 MNHEY and CDR2 SVGEGT. The CDR3 DNA follows: TGTGCCAGCAGTCCGGTCGGGCGCACAGATACGCAGTATTTT. Protein product: CASSPVGRTDTQYF.

V usage is TRBV10-3 and J usage is TRBJ2-3; the D is unclear. The CDR3 spans 12 residues. The germline V gene encodes CDR1 ENHRY and CDR2 SYGVKD. V gave up 3 bases and J gave up 9 bases, with 10 bases separating them. The CDR3 spells CAISDPGRTQYF. The CDR3 DNA reads as TGTGCCATCAGTGACCCCGGGCGAACGCAGTATTTT.

This chain joins TRBV6-6 and TRBJ2-5; D is uncertain. Deletions cut 6 bases from V and 0 bases from J, with 8 bases between. This CDR3 contains 13 residues. Germline lookup yields CDR1 MNHNY and CDR2 SVGAGI (reference sequence). In DNA, the CDR3 is TGTGCCAGCAGCATAGGGTACCAAGAGACCCAGTACTTC. Translated: CASSIGYQETQYF.

V usage is TRBV5-1 and J usage is TRBJ1-5, with D unclear. The CDR3 length is 13 residues. The V end was cut by 7 bases, the J end by 2 bases, with 10 bases between. Germline-derived CDR1 and CDR2 are SGHRS and YFSETQ. DNA of the CDR3: TGCGCCAGCTCCATCGGGGGCAATCAGCCCCAGCATTTT. Amino acid sequence: CASSIGGNQPQHF.

This chain joins TRBV4-1 and TRBJ1-6; D might be TRBD1 (5 bases). Germline values: CDR1 MGHRA, CDR2 YSYEKL. The germline V and J ends were trimmed by 1 base and 9 bases, with 13 bases remaining between them. The CDR3 runs to 15 residues. CDR3 sequence reads: CASSQGGQGISPLHF. The CDR3 nucleotides are TGCGCCAGCAGCCAAGGCGGCCAGGGTATTTCACCCCTCCACTTT.

The chain is built from TRBV13 and TRBJ2-2, with D perhaps matching TRBD1 (5 bases). The CDR3 is made up of 14 amino acids. Germline-derived CDR1 and CDR2 are PRHDT and FYEKMQ (reference sequence). Trimming removed 5 bases from V and 4 bases from J, with 11 bases in between. CDR3 sequence reads: CASSPRAGTGELFF. DNA for the CDR3: TGTGCCAGCAGCCCCAGGGCTGGCACCGGGGAGCTGTTTTTT. The variable domain in full, completed from reference TRBV13 and TRBJ2-2, reads AAGVIQSPRHLIKEKRETATLKCYPIPRHDTVYWYQQGPGQDPQFLISFYEKMQSDKGSIPDRFSAQQFSDYHSELNMSSLELGDSALYFCASSPRAGTGELFFGEGSRLTVL.

The chain uses TRBV25-1 and TRBJ2-2; a possible D gene is TRBD1 (5 bases). CDR3 length: 13 residues. V was clipped by 7 bases and J by 3 bases, with 9 bases between them. Looked up from germline, CDR1 is MGHDK and CDR2 is SYGVNS. CDR3 residues: CASNPGYTGELFF. The CDR3 bases are TGTGCCAGCAACCCAGGGTACACCGGGGAGCTGTTTTTT. Combining the CDR3 with reference TRBV25-1 and TRBJ2-2 gives the whole variable domain EADIYQTPRYLVIGTGKKITLECSQTMGHDKMYWYQQDPGMELHLIHYSYGVNSTEKGDLSSESTVSRIRTEHFPLTLESARPSHTSQYLCASNPGYTGELFFGEGSRLTVL.

The chain has TRBV24-1 and TRBJ2-3, with D possibly matching TRBD2 (5 bases). This CDR3 has 17 residues. Germline V gives CDR1 KGHDR, CDR2 SFDVKD. The ends were cut back, 2 bases at V and 3 bases at J, with 17 bases in the middle. Here the CDR3 reads CATSDSAGVGVTDTQYF. The CDR3 DNA follows: TGTGCCACCAGTGATTCGGCGGGCGTTGGAGTAACAGATACGCAGTATTTT.

This clonotype has just one count. The V and J genes are TRBV5-1 and TRBJ1-2, with D possibly being TRBD1 (6 bases). Germline V gene lookup returns CDR1 SGHRS and CDR2 YFSETQ. V dropped 2 bases and J dropped 10 bases, with 12 bases sitting between them. The length of the CDR3 is 12 residues. In DNA form, the CDR3 reads TGCGCCAGCAGCTTCGACAGGAGTGACTACACCTTC. Amino acid sequence: CASSFDRSDYTF.

This chain connects TRBV29-1 to TRBJ1-2, with 10 nucleotides matching TRBD1. CDR3 length equals 14 residues. From germline, CDR1 is SQVTM and CDR2 ANQGSEA. V lost 7 bases and J lost 8; bases outside the gene matches: 13. The DNA for the CDR3 is TGCAGCGCTAACTCACCGGACAGGGGGGCCGGCTACACCTTC. As protein: CSANSPDRGAGYTF. Supplemented by reference TRBV29-1 and TRBJ1-2, the full variable domain reads SAVISQKPSRDICQRGTSLTIQCQVDSQVTMMFWYRQQPGQSLTLIATANQGSEATYESGFVIDKFPISRPNLTFSTLTVSNMSPEDSSIYLCSANSPDRGAGYTFGSGTRLTVV.

This clonotype was seen just once. The chain is built from TRBV29-1 and TRBJ1-5; possible D gene TRBD1, 6 bases. The CDR3 length is 13 residues. Between the trimmed V and J ends, which lost 4 bases and 3 bases, there was a span of 10 bases. Germline CDR1 reads SQVTM; CDR2 reads ANQGSEA. The CDR3 DNA reads as TGCAGCGTTGGGGGACATCCCAATCAGCCCCAGCATTTT. The encoded protein is CSVGGHPNQPQHF.

This clonotype was detected only once. The chain recombines TRBV20-1 with TRBJ1-1, with 7 bases lining up with TRBD1. Germline V gene lookup returns CDR1 DFQATT and CDR2 SNEGSKA (reference sequence). The CDR3 contains 15 residues. After removal of 0 bases from V and 3 bases from J, the junction contained 7 bases not matched to a gene. The CDR3 DNA sequence: TGCAGTGCTAGAGATCCAGGGGGAGCGGACACTGAAGCTTTCTTT. The encoded protein is CSARDPGGADTEAFF.

This clonotype was found once. V is TRBV6-2 or TRBV6-3 and J is TRBJ1-6, with 7 bases lining up with TRBD1. The germline CDR1 and CDR2 sequences are MNHEY and SVGEGT. CDR3 length: 15 residues. With 8 bases clipped from V and 7 bases from J, the junction kept 11 bases outside the gene matches. For the CDR3, the DNA is TGTGCCAGCGCTGACCGGACAGGATCGAATTCACCCCTCCACTTT. This gives the protein CASADRTGSNSPLHF.

The sample holds one count of this clonotype. The chain employs TRBV3-1 and TRBJ2-2; TRBD2 agrees at 12 bases. This CDR3 spans 16 amino acids. V gave up 4 bases and J gave up 4 bases; unmatched junction bases: 4. CDR1 is LGHDT, CDR2 YNNKEL, per germline (reference sequence). The chain's CDR3 is CASSRLAGGPTGELFF. The CDR3 coding sequence is TGTGCCAGCAGCCGCCTAGCGGGGGGGCCCACCGGGGAGCTGTTTTTT.

This clonotype was counted a few times. The chain uses TRBV12-3 or TRBV12-4 and TRBJ2-1; possibly TRBD2 for D (6 bases). CDR3 length equals 12 residues. Trimming stripped 3 bases from V and 10 bases from J, with 10 bases between. Here the CDR3 reads CASSLGRGEQFF. The CDR3 DNA follows: TGTGCCAGCAGTTTGGGGCGGGGCGAGCAGTTCTTC.

The V gene is TRBV2, the J gene TRBJ2-3; D not resolved. The CDR3 length is 12 residues. Germline values: CDR1 SNHLY, CDR2 FYNNEI. Deletions cut 3 bases from V and 8 bases from J, with 9 bases between. CDR3 in amino acids: CASSDDPGTQYF. The DNA for the CDR3 is TGTGCCAGCAGTGATGATCCTGGTACGCAGTATTTT.

This chain links TRBV7-9 with TRBJ2-2; D is unresolved. CDR1 and CDR2 from the germline V gene are SEHNR and FQNEAQ (reference sequence). The V end lost 3 bases, the J end lost 6 bases, and 8 bases lay between the germline ends. The CDR3 covers 13 residues. In nucleotides, the CDR3 is TGTGCCAGCAGCTTCGGTGGGGCCGGGGAGCTGTTTTTT. Protein sequence: CASSFGGAGELFF.

The chain is built from TRBV5-1 and TRBJ2-7; 7 bases are shared with TRBD1. Losses at the gene ends were 4 bases for V and 0 bases for J; bases not matched to a gene: 10. The CDR3 has 16 amino acids. Germline values: CDR1 SGHRS, CDR2 YFSETQ. The CDR3 nucleotides are TGCGCCAGCAGCCCACCGCGCACAGGGGACTCCTACGAGCAGTACTTC. This codes for CASSPPRTGDSYEQYF.

The V and J genes are TRBV12-3 or TRBV12-4 and TRBJ1-2; no clear D gene. V was clipped by 5 bases and J by 2 bases, with 15 bases between them. CDR3 length: 15 residues. The CDR3 region is CASSAAGGRNYGYTF. In DNA form, the CDR3 reads TGTGCCAGCAGTGCCGCCGGTGGACGGAACTATGGCTACACCTTC.

This chain connects TRBV20-1 to TRBJ2-5; maybe TRBD2 (6 bases). Per the germline V gene, CDR1 is DFQATT and CDR2 is SNEGSKA (reference sequence). Trimming took 3 bases from V and 5 from J, leaving 13 bases between them. The CDR3 extends over 13 amino acids. CDR3 nucleotides: TGCAGTGCTAGGTTGGGCCGGGAGGAGACCCAGTACTTC. It is translated as CSARLGREETQYF.

V and J are TRBV2 and TRBJ2-1; D is ambiguous. The length of the CDR3 is 15 residues. Germline CDR1 is SNHLY and CDR2 is FYNNEI. The germline V and J ends were trimmed by 3 bases and 7 bases, with 16 bases remaining between them. CDR3 protein: CASSESGLGVNEQFF. The CDR3 DNA sequence: TGTGCCAGCAGTGAGTCAGGCCTAGGTGTAAATGAGCAGTTCTTC.

This clonotype was observed once. The chain joins TRBV27 to TRBJ1-5, with a possible D match to TRBD1 (5 bases). V was trimmed by 3 bases and J by 5 bases, leaving 11 bases between them. This CDR3 contains 14 residues. The V gene's germline CDR1 is MNHEY and CDR2 SMNVEV (reference sequence). This CDR3 is CASSFQGADQPQHF. In DNA form, the CDR3 reads TGTGCCAGCAGTTTTCAGGGCGCAGATCAGCCCCAGCATTTT.